Each of the 16 T cell receptor beta chains below was sequenced from the same sample in a study of blood T cell repertoires in COVID-19. Assay: immunoSEQ multiplex PCR; the TCRdb copy retains only in-frame clones and omits some. This table has over 250,000 clones, around 89% appearing once. Sequenced material: PBMCs or T cells enriched from blood (not recorded which). These receptors were obtained from an older woman in a cohort exposed to, infected with or recovered from COVID-19 (not recorded which).

This rearrangement joins TRBV9 to TRBJ1-1; D perhaps matches TRBD1 (6 bases). Germline V lookup: CDR1 SGDLS, CDR2 YYNGEE. V gave up 3 bases and J gave up 6 bases, with 18 bases separating them. The CDR3 contains 15 residues. Written as DNA, the CDR3 is TGTGCCAGCAGCGCCAATCCCTCGAAGGGGGCTGAAGCTTTCTTT. It is translated as CASSANPSKGAEAFF.

The V and J genes are TRBV7-9 and TRBJ2-2, with a possible D match to TRBD2 (6 bases). The germline gives CDR1 SEHNR, CDR2 FQNEAQ (reference sequence). The CDR3 spans 16 residues. V lost 1 base and J 0 bases, leaving 9 bases between the germline ends. The CDR3 is CASSLGAGTNTGELFF. Written as DNA, the CDR3 is TGTGCCAGCAGCTTAGGGGCGGGAACGAACACCGGGGAGCTGTTTTTT.

J is TRBJ1-1 and V is TRBV7-6, with 7 bases lining up with TRBD1. CDR1 is SGHVS and CDR2 is FNYEAQ in the germline V gene. The ends lost 5 bases at V and 6 bases at J; junction bases unmatched: 12. The CDR3 contains 15 residues. The CDR3 loop is CASSPKKMDRSEAFF. CDR3 sequence (DNA): TGTGCCAGCAGCCCTAAAAAGATGGACAGGTCTGAAGCTTTCTTT.

The chain joins TRBV28 to TRBJ1-4; 7 bases are a match to TRBD1. Trimming at V came to 0 bases and at J to 4 bases, leaving 11 bases not matched to a gene. CDR1 and CDR2 (germline): MDHEN, SYDVKM. The CDR3 sequence is 18 residues long. DNA for the CDR3: TGTGCCAGCAGTTTATGGCTCCGGGACAGTGAAATTAATGAAAAACTGTTTTTT. This gives the protein CASSLWLRDSEINEKLFF.

The chain uses TRBV3-1 (or the pseudogene TRBV3-2) and TRBJ2-1; 12 bases align to TRBD2. Trimming at V came to 2 bases and at J to 7 bases, leaving 6 bases not matched to a gene. The CDR3 is 16 amino acids. Germline lookup yields CDR1 LGHDT and CDR2 YNNKEL (reference sequence). CDR3 nucleotide sequence: TGTGCCAGCAGCCAACTAACTAGCGGGAGGAAGAATGAGCAGTTCTTC. Its translation is CASSQLTSGRKNEQFF.

This sequence joins TRBV18 and TRBJ2-2, with 10 bases lining up with TRBD2. The CDR3 runs to 17 residues. Looked up from germline, CDR1 is KGHSH and CDR2 is LQKENI. The V and J ends lost 3 bases and 2 bases, in that order; junction bases with no gene match: 6. The CDR3 spells CASSPRTSGINTGELFF. As DNA, the CDR3 is TGTGCCAGCTCACCCCGGACTAGCGGAATTAACACCGGGGAGCTGTTTTTT.

The rearrangement uses TRBV7-3 and TRBJ1-1; D unclear. CDR3 length: 13 residues. V lost 3 bases and J 1 base, leaving 6 bases between the germline ends. CDR1 is SGHTA and CDR2 is FQGTGA in the germline V gene. In DNA, the CDR3 is TGTGCCAGCAGCTTGCAGGCGAACACTGAAGCTTTCTTT. This sequence encodes CASSLQANTEAFF.

The chain uses TRBV27 and TRBJ2-2, with 7 bases matching TRBD2. The CDR3 totals 14 residues. Trimming at V came to 2 bases and at J to 3 bases, leaving 0 bases not matched to a gene. The germline V gene encodes CDR1 MNHEY and CDR2 SMNVEV (reference sequence). The CDR3, as DNA: TGTGCCAGCAGTTTACGGGAGGACACCGGGGAGCTGTTTTTT. It encodes CASSLREDTGELFF.

The CDR3 DNA follows: TGCGCCAGCAGCCAATCAACAGGGTACACCGGGGAGCTGTTTTTT. Translating gives CASSQSTGYTGELFF. The rearrangement joins TRBV4-3 to TRBJ2-2; D is perhaps TRBD1 (6 bases). The CDR3 spans 15 residues. The germline V gene encodes CDR1 LGHNA and CDR2 YSLEER. V shed 2 bases and J shed 3 bases, with 10 bases lying between them.

This chain uses TRBV28 with TRBJ1-2, with D uncertain. Trimming took 2 bases from V and 8 from J, leaving 18 bases between them. This CDR3 spans 15 amino acids. From germline, CDR1 is MDHEN and CDR2 SYDVKM. The CDR3 region is CASSLGGGAGYGYTF. CDR3 nucleotides: TGTGCCAGCAGTTTAGGTGGTGGTGCGGGGTACGGCTACACCTTC.

This chain uses TRBV5-1 with TRBJ1-6, with D possibly TRBD1 on 5 matching bases. Germline V gene lookup returns CDR1 SGHRS and CDR2 YFSETQ. Trimming shortened V by 1 base and J by 4 bases, and 15 bases separated the two germline ends. This CDR3 has 17 residues. The CDR3 sequence: CASSLSAREIYNSPLHF. Here the CDR3 DNA reads TGCGCCAGCAGCTTGAGTGCCAGGGAAATTTATAATTCACCCCTCCACTTT. Complete variable domain (other parts from reference TRBV5-1 and TRBJ1-6): KAGVTQTPRYLIKTRGQQVTLSCSPISGHRSVSWYQQTPGQGLQFLFEYFSETQRNKGNFPGRFSGRQFSNSRSEMNVSTLELGDSALYLCASSLSAREIYNSPLHFGNGTRLTVT.

CDR3 sequence: CASLTDREIYEQYF. CDR3 sequence (DNA): TGTGCCAGTTTGACTGACAGGGAAATCTACGAGCAGTACTTC. V and J are TRBV27 and TRBJ2-7; TRBD1 agrees at 7 bases. Trimming removed 9 bases from V and 3 bases from J; junction bases left unmatched: 11. This CDR3 contains 14 residues. Germline-derived CDR1 and CDR2 are MNHEY and SMNVEV (reference sequence).

V usage is TRBV4-2 and J usage is TRBJ2-1; 11 bases agree with TRBD2. From germline, CDR1 is LGHNA and CDR2 YNFKEQ. The CDR3 totals 16 residues. The ends lost 4 bases at V and 4 bases at J; junction bases unmatched: 6. The CDR3 DNA reads as TGTGCCAGCAGCCGGATACTAGCGGGGGCTTACAATGAGCAGTTCTTC. Its protein product is CASSRILAGAYNEQFF.

This clone was counted a few times. The chain employs TRBV4-1 and TRBJ2-1; the match to TRBD2 covers 7 bases. Trimming took 0 bases from V and 4 from J; bases not matched to a gene: 9. The V gene's germline CDR1 is MGHRA and CDR2 YSYEKL. CDR3 length equals 17 residues. The CDR3 region has the DNA TGCGCCAGCAGCCAAGATGACGCTAGCGGCCTATACAATGAGCAGTTCTTC. Translation gives CASSQDDASGLYNEQFF.

CDR3 DNA: TGTGCCAGCAAGCCCAGGGCAGTTATGAACACTGAAGCTTTCTTT. It encodes CASKPRAVMNTEAFF. The chain links TRBV2 to TRBJ1-1; a possible D gene is TRBD1 (5 bases). The germline CDR1 and CDR2 sequences are SNHLY and FYNNEI. Between the trimmed V and J ends, which lost 7 bases and 0 bases, there was a span of 15 bases. The length of the CDR3 is 15 residues.

The chain carries TRBV24-1 and TRBJ2-7; a weak D match, TRBD2 (6 bases). The CDR3 loop spans 14 amino acids. In germline, CDR1 is KGHDR, CDR2 SFDVKD. V lost 6 bases and J lost 2, with 13 bases in between. The CDR3 coding sequence is TGTGCCACCAGTAGGGCGGGACCTCCCTACGAGCAGTACTTC. This gives the protein CATSRAGPPYEQYF.